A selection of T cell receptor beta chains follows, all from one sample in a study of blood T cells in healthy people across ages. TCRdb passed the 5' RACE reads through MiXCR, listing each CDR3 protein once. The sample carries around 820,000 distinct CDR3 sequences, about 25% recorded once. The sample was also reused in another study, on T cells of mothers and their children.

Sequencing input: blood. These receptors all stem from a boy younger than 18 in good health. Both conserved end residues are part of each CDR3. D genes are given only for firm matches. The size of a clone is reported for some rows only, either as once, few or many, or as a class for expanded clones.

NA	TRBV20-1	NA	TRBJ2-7	TGCAGTGCTAGAGCTGGTGGGACGGTTGCCTGCGAGCAGTACTTC	CSARAGGTVACEQYF
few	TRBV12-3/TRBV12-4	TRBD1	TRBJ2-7	TGTGCCAGCAGTTCCTTTCGGCAAGGGACAGGGTACGACCACGAGCAGTACTTC	CASSSFRQGTGYDHEQYF
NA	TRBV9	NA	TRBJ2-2	TGTGCCAGCACCAAAAACACCGGGGAGCTGTTTTTT	CASTKNTGELFF
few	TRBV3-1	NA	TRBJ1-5	TGTGCCAGCAGCCAAGGGGGATTGGGCAATCAGCCCCAGCATTTT	CASSQGGLGNQPQHF
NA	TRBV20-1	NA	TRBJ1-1	TGCAGTCCTAAGGGGAACACTGAAGCTTTCTTT	CSPKGNTEAFF
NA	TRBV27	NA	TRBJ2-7	TGTGCCAGCAGTTCCTTAGGCCGGGTAGATGAGCAGTACTTC	CASSSLGRVDEQYF
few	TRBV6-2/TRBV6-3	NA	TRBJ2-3	TGTGCCAGCAGTTACTCAGCGGGTCCGGATACGCAGTATTTT	CASSYSAGPDTQYF
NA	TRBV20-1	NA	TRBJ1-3	TGCAGTGCCCCGGACGAGCTCTCTGTCTCTGGAAACACCATATATTTT	CSAPDELSVSGNTIYF
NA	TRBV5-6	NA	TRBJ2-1	TGTGCCAGCAGCTTGGCCCCTCAGGATGAGCAGTTCTTC	CASSLAPQDEQFF
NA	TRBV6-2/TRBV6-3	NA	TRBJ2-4	TGTGCCAGCAGTTACGATACGAGAGAACTACTAGCCAAAAACATTCAGTACTTC	CASSYDTRELLAKNIQYF
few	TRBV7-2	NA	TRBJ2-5	TGTGCCAGCAGCTTACCCAAGACATACCCGTACTTC	CASSLPKTYPYF
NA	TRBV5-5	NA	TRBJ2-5	TGTGCCAGCAGCCCGCGTCTCGGGGGACTAGAGACCCAGTACTTC	CASSPRLGGLETQYF
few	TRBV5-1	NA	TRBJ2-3	TGCGCCAGCAGCGTCCGGGACTCACACCGCACGCAGTATTTT	CASSVRDSHRTQYF
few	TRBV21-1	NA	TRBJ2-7	TGTGCCAGCACCGACAGCGAGCAGTACTTC	CASTDSEQYF
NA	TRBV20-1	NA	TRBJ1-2	TGCAGTGTCGTGGTATTTGGTGGCTACACCTTC	CSVVVFGGYTF
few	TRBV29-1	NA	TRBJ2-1	TGCAGCGTTGGAGCGGACACGTCCTACAATGAGCAGTTCTTC	CSVGADTSYNEQFF
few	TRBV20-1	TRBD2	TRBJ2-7	TGCAGTGCCACCTCAGGGACTAGCTTTTCCTACGAGCAGTACTTC	CSATSGTSFSYEQYF
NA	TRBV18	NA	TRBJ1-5	TGTGCCAGCTCACCACCGGGTATGCCCCAGCATTTT	CASSPPGMPQHF